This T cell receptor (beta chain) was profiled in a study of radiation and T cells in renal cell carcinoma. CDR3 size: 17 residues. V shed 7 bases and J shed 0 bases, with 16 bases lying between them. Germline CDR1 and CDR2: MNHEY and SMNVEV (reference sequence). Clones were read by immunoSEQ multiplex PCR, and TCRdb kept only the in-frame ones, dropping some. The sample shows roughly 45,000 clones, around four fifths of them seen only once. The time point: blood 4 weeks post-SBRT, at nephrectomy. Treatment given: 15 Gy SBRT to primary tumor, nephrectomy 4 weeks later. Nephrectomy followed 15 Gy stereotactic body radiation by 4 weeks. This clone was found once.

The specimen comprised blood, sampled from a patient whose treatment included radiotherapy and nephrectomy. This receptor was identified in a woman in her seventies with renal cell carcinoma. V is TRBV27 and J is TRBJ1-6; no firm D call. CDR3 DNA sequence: TGTGCCAGCAAAATAAGGGCGGAAAGCTCCTATAATTCACCCCTCCACTTT. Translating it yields CASKIRAESSYNSPLHF.